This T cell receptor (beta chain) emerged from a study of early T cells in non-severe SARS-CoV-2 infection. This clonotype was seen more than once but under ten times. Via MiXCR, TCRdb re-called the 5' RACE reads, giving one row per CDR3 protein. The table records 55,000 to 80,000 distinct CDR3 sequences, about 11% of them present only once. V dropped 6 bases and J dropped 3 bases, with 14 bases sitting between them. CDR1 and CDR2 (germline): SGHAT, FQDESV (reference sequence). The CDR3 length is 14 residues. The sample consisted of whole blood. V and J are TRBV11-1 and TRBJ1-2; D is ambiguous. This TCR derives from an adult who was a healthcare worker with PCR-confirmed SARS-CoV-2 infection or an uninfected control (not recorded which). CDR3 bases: TGTGCCAGCAGTCTATCGGAGGGCTACTATGGCTACACCTTC. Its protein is CASSLSEGYYGYTF.